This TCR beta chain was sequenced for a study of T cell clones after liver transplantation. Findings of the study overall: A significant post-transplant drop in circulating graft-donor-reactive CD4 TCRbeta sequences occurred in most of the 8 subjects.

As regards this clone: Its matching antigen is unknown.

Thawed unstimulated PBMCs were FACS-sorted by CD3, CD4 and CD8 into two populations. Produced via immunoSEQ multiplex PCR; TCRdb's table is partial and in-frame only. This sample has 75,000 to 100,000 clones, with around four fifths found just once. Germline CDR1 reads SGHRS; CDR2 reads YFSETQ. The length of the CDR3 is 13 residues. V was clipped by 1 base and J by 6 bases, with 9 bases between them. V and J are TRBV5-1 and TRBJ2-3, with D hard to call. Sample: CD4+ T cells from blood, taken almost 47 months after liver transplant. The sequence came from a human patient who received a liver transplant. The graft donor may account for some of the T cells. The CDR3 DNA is TGCGCCAGCAGCTTGATACCTACGGATACGCAGTATTTT. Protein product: CASSLIPTDTQYF.